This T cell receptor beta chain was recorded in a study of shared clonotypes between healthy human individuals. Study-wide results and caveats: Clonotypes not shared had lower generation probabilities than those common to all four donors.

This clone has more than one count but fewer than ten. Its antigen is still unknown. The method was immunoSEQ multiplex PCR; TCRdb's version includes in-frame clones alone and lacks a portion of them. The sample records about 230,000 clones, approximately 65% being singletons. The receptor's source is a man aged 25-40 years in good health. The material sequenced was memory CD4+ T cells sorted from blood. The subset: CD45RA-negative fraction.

The chain's CDR3 is CASSLGVDGGGYTF. Here the CDR3 DNA reads TGTGCCAGCAGTTTAGGAGTGGACGGGGGCGGCTACACCTTC. This rearrangement joins TRBV28 to TRBJ1-2; D may be TRBD1 (6 bases). V lost 2 bases to trimming and J lost 8 bases, with 15 bases between them. Germline V gene lookup returns CDR1 MDHEN and CDR2 SYDVKM. This CDR3 has 14 residues.